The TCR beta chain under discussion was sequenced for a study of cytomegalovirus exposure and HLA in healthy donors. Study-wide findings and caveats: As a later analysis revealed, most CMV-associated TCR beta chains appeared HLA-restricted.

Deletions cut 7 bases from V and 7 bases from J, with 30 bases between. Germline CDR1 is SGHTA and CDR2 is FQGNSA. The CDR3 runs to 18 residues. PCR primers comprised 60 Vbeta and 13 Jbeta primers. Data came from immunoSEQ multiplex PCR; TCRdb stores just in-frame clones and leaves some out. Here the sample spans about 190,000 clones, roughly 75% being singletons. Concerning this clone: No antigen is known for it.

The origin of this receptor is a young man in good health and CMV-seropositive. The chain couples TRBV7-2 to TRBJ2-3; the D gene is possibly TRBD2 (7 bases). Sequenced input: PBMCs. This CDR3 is CASTLTAGGPIHRNTQYF. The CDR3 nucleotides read TGTGCCAGCACCCTGACGGCCGGGGGGCCGATACACAGAAATACGCAGTATTTT.